This T cell receptor beta chain was identified during a study of T cells after yellow fever vaccination. There are many counts of this clonotype. No antigen is known for it. The V segment lost 4 bases and the J segment 7 bases; nucleotides outside the gene matches: 11. This CDR3 region has 15 residues. Germline V CDR1 and CDR2: KGHDR, SFDVKD. UMIs and a universal primer site were added when TCR cDNA was made by 5'RACE template switching. One entry per CDR3 protein, called by TCRdb with MiXCR from the 5' RACE reads. The repertoire holds approximately 300,000 distinct CDR3 sequences, with approximately 13% as singletons. Study-wide points: Detected again after the booster were most primary-vaccination clones, at approximately 96% CD4 and 80% to 90% CD8.

This chain connects TRBV24-1 to TRBJ1-1, with 7 bases fitting TRBD1. This TCR came from a man younger than 45 who received the YFV17D yellow fever vaccine. Sequencing was performed on CD4+ T cells sorted from PBMCs, taken 45 days after the yellow fever booster vaccination. The CDR3 DNA reads TGTGCCACCAGTGACACGAGACAGGGAGGCGGTGAAGCTTTCTTT. This gives the protein CATSDTRQGGGEAFF.